These 19 T cell receptor beta chains were sequenced from one sample in a study of CD8+ T cells in alopecia areata. RNA extraction was followed by reverse transcription into cDNA, which acted as the sequencing template. Some clones are missing from TCRdb's copy, which holds only in-frame ones; the method was immunoSEQ multiplex PCR. The sample carries fewer than 110,000 clones, about 61% recorded once. The treatment denotes: oral pan-JAK inhibitor, 5-10 mg twice daily. The sequenced sample was CD8+ T cells sorted from blood, obtained between weeks 55 and 65, from a patient treated with tofacitinib. The receptors were sampled from a human donor with alopecia areata.

This clone was picked up a small number of times. The chain is built from TRBV4-1 and TRBJ1-1; no definite D call. V shed 2 bases and J shed 9 bases, with 7 bases lying between them. CDR3 length: 11 amino acids. Germline V gives CDR1 MGHRA, CDR2 YSYEKL. The CDR3 here is CASSQSGQAFF. The CDR3, as DNA: TGCGCCAGCAGCCAATCGGGCCAAGCTTTCTTT.

This clone is a singleton in its sample. V and J are TRBV9 and TRBJ1-4, with 7 bases aligning to TRBD1. V gave up 0 bases and J gave up 7 bases; unmatched junction bases: 9. Germline V gene sequence: CDR1 SGDLS, CDR2 YYNGEE. This CDR3 contains 16 residues. This CDR3 is CASSVGPQGLAEKLFF. CDR3 DNA sequence: TGTGCCAGCAGCGTAGGGCCACAGGGGTTGGCTGAAAAACTGTTTTTT.

This rearrangement joins TRBV5-4 to TRBJ1-2, with TRBD1 identical over 7 bases. The CDR3 totals 16 residues. Germline loops: CDR1 SGHNT, CDR2 YYREEE (reference sequence). The V gene end was trimmed by 6 bases and the J gene end by 4 bases; junction bases not matched to a gene: 15. Here the CDR3 DNA reads TGTGCCAGCAACCAACGCGGACAGGATAGACTCTATGGCTACACCTTC. Translation gives CASNQRGQDRLYGYTF.

This clone has just a few counts. This chain links TRBV29-1 with TRBJ2-5; D uncertain. V was pared by 6 bases and J by 0 bases, with 5 bases between. The length of the CDR3 is 11 residues. The V gene's germline CDR1 is SQVTM and CDR2 ANQGSEA. The CDR3 DNA is TGCAGCGTGGGGTACCAAGAGACCCAGTACTTC. Its translation is CSVGYQETQYF. The full variable domain, its missing parts supplied by reference TRBV29-1 and TRBJ2-5, is SAVISQKPSRDICQRGTSLTIQCQVDSQVTMMFWYRQQPGQSLTLIATANQGSEATYESGFVIDKFPISRPNLTFSTLTVSNMSPEDSSIYLCSVGYQETQYFGPGTRLLVL.

The chain combines TRBV19 with TRBJ2-7; D is unclear. This CDR3 spans 12 amino acids. CDR1 is LNHDA, CDR2 SQIVND, per germline (reference sequence). V was clipped by 3 bases and J by 5 bases, with 8 bases between them. The CDR3 nucleotides are TGTGCCAGTAGTATTGCGGAGAACGAGCAGTACTTC. Protein product: CASSIAENEQYF.

The chain carries TRBV13 and TRBJ2-1, with 9 nucleotides matching TRBD2. This CDR3 is 14 amino acids long. Germline trimming cut 5 bases from V and 6 bases from J; bases unmatched to any gene: 5. The germline gives CDR1 PRHDT, CDR2 FYEKMQ (reference sequence). The CDR3, as DNA: TGTGCCAGCAGCCTTAGCGGGAGCCTCAATGAGCAGTTCTTC. Protein: CASSLSGSLNEQFF.

This clone was detected a few times. This chain uses TRBV6-5 with TRBJ1-4, with a tentative D call TRBD1 (5 bases). Looked up from germline, CDR1 is MNHEY and CDR2 is SVGAGI. Trimming took 8 bases from V and 2 from J, leaving 15 bases between them. This CDR3 is built from 15 residues. The CDR3 spells CASGNPGRTNEKLFF. DNA of the CDR3: TGTGCCAGCGGAAACCCGGGACGTACTAATGAAAAACTGTTTTTT.

This chain connects TRBV7-9 to TRBJ1-3; unclear D gene. The CDR3 is 12 residues long. V was trimmed by 4 bases and J by 9 bases, leaving 10 bases between them. Germline V CDR1 and CDR2: SEHNR, FQNEAQ (reference sequence). The CDR3 loop is CASSYGPSTIYF. CDR3 bases: TGTGCCAGCAGCTACGGACCATCCACCATATATTTT.

This clone was seen more than once but under ten times. V usage is TRBV7-9 and J usage is TRBJ2-3; D is perhaps TRBD2 (6 bases). Trimming pared 5 bases from V and 2 bases from J, leaving 17 bases between. CDR3 length equals 16 residues. From germline, CDR1 is SEHNR and CDR2 FQNEAQ (reference sequence). The CDR3 bases are TGTGCCAGCAGCCCCAATGCTGGGGGGAACACAGATACGCAGTATTTT. It translates to CASSPNAGGNTDTQYF.

This clone has only a few counts. The chain uses TRBV5-1 and TRBJ2-3; D is ambiguous. Trimming took 3 bases from V and 3 from J, leaving 17 bases between them. Germline CDR1 reads SGHRS; CDR2 reads YFSETQ. The CDR3 extends over 16 amino acids. This CDR3 reads CASSSLGFTRTDTQYF. CDR3 DNA: TGCGCCAGCAGCTCCCTAGGGTTTACGAGGACAGATACGCAGTATTTT. The whole variable domain, filled in from reference TRBV5-1 and TRBJ2-3, reads KAGVTQTPRYLIKTRGQQVTLSCSPISGHRSVSWYQQTPGQGLQFLFEYFSETQRNKGNFPGRFSGRQFSNSRSEMNVSTLELGDSALYLCASSSLGFTRTDTQYFGPGTRLTVL.

The chain carries TRBV6-6 and TRBJ2-7; D is unclear. Germline V gene data show CDR1 as MNHNY and CDR2 as SVGAGI (reference sequence). There are 12 residues in the CDR3. Trimming left V 6 bases short and J 1 base short, with 7 bases between. In DNA, the CDR3 is TGTGCCAGCAGCCCCACTTCCTACGAGCAGTACTTC. It specifies CASSPTSYEQYF.

This clone was counted a few times. The J gene is TRBJ2-5, the V gene TRBV12-5; 7 bases map to TRBD1. There are 13 residues in the CDR3. The V and J ends lost 10 bases and 0 bases, in that order; junction bases with no gene match: 5. CDR1 is LGHNT, CDR2 FRNRAP, per germline. This CDR3 is CATDGQDQETQYF. The CDR3, as DNA: TGTGCTACGGACGGACAGGACCAAGAGACCCAGTACTTC.

The V and J genes are TRBV15 and TRBJ1-2; 7 bases line up with TRBD1. CDR1 is LNHNV and CDR2 is YYDKDF in the germline V gene (reference sequence). V lost 1 base and J lost 8; bases outside the gene matches: 1. CDR3 size: 12 residues. Written as DNA, the CDR3 is TGTGCCACCAGCAGAGGAGGGGGCGGCTACACCTTC. As protein: CATSRGGGGYTF.

The genes are TRBV27 and TRBJ2-4; D may be TRBD2 (5 bases). V was clipped by 6 bases and J by 5 bases, with 14 bases between them. Germline V gene data show CDR1 as MNHEY and CDR2 as SMNVEV (reference sequence). This CDR3 has 14 amino acids. The CDR3 DNA reads as TGTGCCAGCAGCCTAGCCACAAGCCAAAACATTCAGTACTTC. Translated: CASSLATSQNIQYF.

The J gene is TRBJ1-5, the V gene TRBV25-1, with D possibly TRBD1 on 5 matching bases. V shed 5 bases and J shed 3 bases, with 14 bases lying between them. Per germline, CDR1 MGHDK and CDR2 SYGVNS. This CDR3 region has 15 residues. The CDR3 region has the DNA TGTGCCAGCAGTCCACCCGGCAGGGACAATCAGCCCCAGCATTTT. This encodes CASSPPGRDNQPQHF.

V is TRBV29-1 and J is TRBJ2-7, with D possibly TRBD1 on 5 matching bases. The V and J ends lost 4 bases and 1 base respectively, with 8 bases between them. The V gene's germline CDR1 is SQVTM and CDR2 ANQGSEA. This CDR3 has 12 residues. CDR3 protein: CSVVQGSYEQYF. The CDR3 DNA reads TGCAGCGTTGTCCAGGGTTCCTACGAGCAGTACTTC.

This clone was seen more than once but under ten times. The rearrangement links TRBV11-2 to TRBJ2-5; unclear D gene. Trimming took off 3 bases at V and 2 bases at J, with 13 bases between the two ends. The germline gives CDR1 SGHAT, CDR2 FQNNGV. The CDR3 covers 15 residues. In DNA form, the CDR3 reads TGTGCCAGCAGCTTTGAGGAACGCCTGCAAGAGACCCAGTACTTC. Encoded protein: CASSFEERLQETQYF.

The rearrangement uses TRBV29-1 and TRBJ1-2; 8 positions match TRBD1. This CDR3 spans 13 amino acids. Trimming removed 6 bases from V and 4 bases from J; junction bases left unmatched: 7. CDR1 and CDR2 from the germline V gene are SQVTM and ANQGSEA. The CDR3 reads CSVQQGGIYGYTF. The DNA for the CDR3 is TGCAGCGTCCAACAGGGGGGGATCTATGGCTACACCTTC.

This clone was counted only a few times. The V gene is TRBV7-9, the J gene TRBJ2-1, with D perhaps assigned TRBD1 or TRBD2 (7 bases each). This CDR3 spans 15 amino acids. The germline gives CDR1 SEHNR, CDR2 FQNEAQ (reference sequence). Between the trimmed V and J ends, which lost 5 bases and 9 bases, there was a span of 20 bases. CDR3 coding DNA: TGTGCCAGCAGCCCCGATTTCAGGGGGGGAAGTGAGCAGTTCTTC. This translates into CASSPDFRGGSEQFF. Together with reference TRBV7-9 and TRBJ2-1, the CDR3 gives the full variable domain: DTGVSQNPRHKITKRGQNVTFRCDPISEHNRLYWYRQTLGQGPEFLTYFQNEAQLEKSRLLSDRFSAERPKGSFSTLEIQRTEQGDSAMYLCASSPDFRGGSEQFFGPGTRLTVL.